The T cell receptor (beta chain) under discussion was sequenced for a study of monozygotic twins with inflammatory bowel disease. This CDR3 has 13 residues. Germline V gene sequence: CDR1 SGHDT, CDR2 YYEEEE. Using the 5' RACE reads, TCRdb records one entry per CDR3 protein without DNA. This sample lists 300,000 to 400,000 distinct CDR3 sequences; its ten largest clones have roughly 2%. The sequenced sample consisted of blood. The receptor comes from a human donor with ulcerative colitis or Crohn's disease, or a healthy co-twin of an affected twin (not recorded which). The chain employs TRBV5-6 and TRBJ2-3. The CDR3 spells CASSFLQRDTQYF.